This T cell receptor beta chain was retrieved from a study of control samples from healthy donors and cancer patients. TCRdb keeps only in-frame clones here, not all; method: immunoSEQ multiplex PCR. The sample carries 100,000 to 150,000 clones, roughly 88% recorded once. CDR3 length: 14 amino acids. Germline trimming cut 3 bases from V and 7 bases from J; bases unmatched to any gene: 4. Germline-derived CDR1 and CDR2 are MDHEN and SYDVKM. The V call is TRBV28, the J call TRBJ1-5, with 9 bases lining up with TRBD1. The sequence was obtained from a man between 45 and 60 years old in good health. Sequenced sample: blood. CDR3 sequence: CASSLGQGGQPQHF. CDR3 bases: TGTGCCAGCAGTTTGGGACAGGGAGGCCAGCCCCAGCATTTT.